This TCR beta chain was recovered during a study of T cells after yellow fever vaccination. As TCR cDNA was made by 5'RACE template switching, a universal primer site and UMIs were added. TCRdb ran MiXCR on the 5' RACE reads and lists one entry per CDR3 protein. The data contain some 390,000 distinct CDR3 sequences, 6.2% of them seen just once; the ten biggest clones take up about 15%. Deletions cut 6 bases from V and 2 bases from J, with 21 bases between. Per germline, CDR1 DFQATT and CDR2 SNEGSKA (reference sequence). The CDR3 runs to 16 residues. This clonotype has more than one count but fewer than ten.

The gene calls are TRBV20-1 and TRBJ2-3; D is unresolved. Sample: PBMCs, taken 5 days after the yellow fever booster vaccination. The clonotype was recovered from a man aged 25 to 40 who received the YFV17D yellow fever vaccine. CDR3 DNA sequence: TGCAGTGCCCCGAAGCCCACCGGATTCATCACAGATACGCAGTATTTT. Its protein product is CSAPKPTGFITDTQYF.